This note documents a single T cell receptor beta chain sequence. V was pared by 7 bases and J by 4 bases, with 11 bases of the junction left unmatched. There are 16 residues in the CDR3. Germline CDR1 reads MDHEN; CDR2 reads SYDVKM. The data derive from a study of beta chain features in type 1 diabetes. Reverse transcription of all isolated RNA meant that expressed TCRB transcripts were sequenced. Using immunoSEQ multiplex PCR, the repertoire was profiled, and TCRdb retains in-frame clones only, with some absent. The sample includes 810,000 or so clones, 17% seen only once; the top ten take about 0.02%.

The clonotype originates from a young woman in good health. This chain uses TRBV28 with TRBJ2-1, with TRBD1 matching over 9 bases. The sample consisted of naive CD4+ T cells from blood. CDR3 nucleotide sequence: TGTGCCAGCAACCCCAGGGGCGACAGGGGGTACAATGAGCAGTTCTTC. It is translated as CASNPRGDRGYNEQFF.